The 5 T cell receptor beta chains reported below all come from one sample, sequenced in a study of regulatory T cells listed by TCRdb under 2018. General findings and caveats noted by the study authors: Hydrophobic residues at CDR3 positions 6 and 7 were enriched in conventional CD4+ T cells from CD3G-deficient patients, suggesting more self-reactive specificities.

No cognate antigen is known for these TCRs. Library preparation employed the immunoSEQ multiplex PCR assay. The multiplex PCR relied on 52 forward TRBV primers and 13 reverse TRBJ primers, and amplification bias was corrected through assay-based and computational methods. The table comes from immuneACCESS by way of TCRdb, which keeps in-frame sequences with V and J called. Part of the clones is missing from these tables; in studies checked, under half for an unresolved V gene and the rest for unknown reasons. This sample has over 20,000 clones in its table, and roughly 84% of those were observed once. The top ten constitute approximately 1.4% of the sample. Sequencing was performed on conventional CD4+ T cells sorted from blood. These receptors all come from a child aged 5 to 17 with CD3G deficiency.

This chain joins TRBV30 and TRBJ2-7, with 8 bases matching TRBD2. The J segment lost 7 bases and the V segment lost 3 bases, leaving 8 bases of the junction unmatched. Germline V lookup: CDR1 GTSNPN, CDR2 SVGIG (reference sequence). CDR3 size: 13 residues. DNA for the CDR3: TGTGCCTGGAGAAGGTCGGGAGGGCGGGAGCAGTACTTC. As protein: CAWRRSGGREQYF.

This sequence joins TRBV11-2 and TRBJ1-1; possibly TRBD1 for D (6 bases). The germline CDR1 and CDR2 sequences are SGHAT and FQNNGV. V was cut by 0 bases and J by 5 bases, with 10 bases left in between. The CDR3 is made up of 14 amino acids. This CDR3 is CASSLDHRVTEAFF. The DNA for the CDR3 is TGTGCCAGCAGCTTAGATCACAGGGTTACTGAAGCTTTCTTT.

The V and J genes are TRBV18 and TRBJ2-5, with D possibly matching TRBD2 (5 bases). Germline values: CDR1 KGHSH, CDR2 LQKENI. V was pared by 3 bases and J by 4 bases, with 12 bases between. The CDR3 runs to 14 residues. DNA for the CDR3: TGTGCCAGCTCACCGCGGGCCTTTGGAGAGACCCAGTACTTC. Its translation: CASSPRAFGETQYF.

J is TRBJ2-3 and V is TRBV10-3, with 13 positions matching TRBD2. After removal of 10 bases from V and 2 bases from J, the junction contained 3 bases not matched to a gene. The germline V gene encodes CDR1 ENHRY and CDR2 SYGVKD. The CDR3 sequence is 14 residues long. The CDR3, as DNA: TGTGCCACGGGACTAGCGGGGTTCACAGATACGCAGTATTTT. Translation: CATGLAGFTDTQYF.

The CDR3 sequence: CASSQGTGNTEAFF. The CDR3 DNA is TGCGCCAGCAGCCAGGGGACAGGGAACACTGAAGCTTTCTTT. The gene calls are TRBV5-1 and TRBJ1-1, with 8 bases lining up with TRBD1. J was trimmed by 1 base and V by 4 bases; bases with no gene match: 3. The CDR3 loop spans 14 amino acids. Germline assignment: CDR1 SGHRS and CDR2 YFSETQ.